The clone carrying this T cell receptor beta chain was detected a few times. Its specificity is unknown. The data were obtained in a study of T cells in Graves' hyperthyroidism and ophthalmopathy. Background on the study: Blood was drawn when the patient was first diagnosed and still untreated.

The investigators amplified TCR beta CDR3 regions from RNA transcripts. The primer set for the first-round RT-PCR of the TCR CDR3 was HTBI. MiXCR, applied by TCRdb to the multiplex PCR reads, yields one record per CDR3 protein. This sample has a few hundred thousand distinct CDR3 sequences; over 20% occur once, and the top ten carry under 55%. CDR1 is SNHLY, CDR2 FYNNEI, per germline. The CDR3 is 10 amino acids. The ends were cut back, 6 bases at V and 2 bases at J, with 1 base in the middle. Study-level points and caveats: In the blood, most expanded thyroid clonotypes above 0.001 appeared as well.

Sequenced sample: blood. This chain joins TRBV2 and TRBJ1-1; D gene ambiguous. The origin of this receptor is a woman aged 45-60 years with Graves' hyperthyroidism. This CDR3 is CASSNTEAFF. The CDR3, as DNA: TGTGCCAGCAGCAACACTGAAGCTTTCTTT.